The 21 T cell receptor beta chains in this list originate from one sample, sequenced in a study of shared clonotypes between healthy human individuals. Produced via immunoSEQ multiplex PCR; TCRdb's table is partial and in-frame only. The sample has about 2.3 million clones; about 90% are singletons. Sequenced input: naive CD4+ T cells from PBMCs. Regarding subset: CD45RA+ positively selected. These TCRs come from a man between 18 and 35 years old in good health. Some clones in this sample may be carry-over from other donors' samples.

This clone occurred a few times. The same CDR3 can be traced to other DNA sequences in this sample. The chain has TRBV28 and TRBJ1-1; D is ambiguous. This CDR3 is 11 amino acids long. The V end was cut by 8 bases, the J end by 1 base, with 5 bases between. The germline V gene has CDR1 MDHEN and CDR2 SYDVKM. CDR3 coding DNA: TGTGCCAGCCGCGGGAACACTGAAGCTTTCTTT. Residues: CASRGNTEAFF.

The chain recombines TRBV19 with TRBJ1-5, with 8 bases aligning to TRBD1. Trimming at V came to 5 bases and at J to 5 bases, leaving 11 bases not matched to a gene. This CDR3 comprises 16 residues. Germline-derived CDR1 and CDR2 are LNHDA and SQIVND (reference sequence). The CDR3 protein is CASSVRGQGLDQPQHF. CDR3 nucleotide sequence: TGTGCCAGTAGTGTACGTGGACAGGGTCTAGATCAGCCCCAGCATTTT. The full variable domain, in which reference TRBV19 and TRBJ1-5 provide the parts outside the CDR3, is DGGITQSPKYLFRKEGQNVTLSCEQNLNHDAMYWYRQDPGQGLRLIYYSQIVNDFQKGDIAEGYSVSREKKESFPLTVTSAQKNPTAFYLCASSVRGQGLDQPQHFGDGTRLSIL.

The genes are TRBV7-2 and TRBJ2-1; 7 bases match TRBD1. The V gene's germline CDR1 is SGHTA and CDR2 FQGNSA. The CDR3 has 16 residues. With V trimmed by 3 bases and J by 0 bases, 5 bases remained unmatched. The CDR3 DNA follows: TGTGCCAGCAGCTTGGGCAGGGGGACCTCCTACAATGAGCAGTTCTTC. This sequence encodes CASSLGRGTSYNEQFF.

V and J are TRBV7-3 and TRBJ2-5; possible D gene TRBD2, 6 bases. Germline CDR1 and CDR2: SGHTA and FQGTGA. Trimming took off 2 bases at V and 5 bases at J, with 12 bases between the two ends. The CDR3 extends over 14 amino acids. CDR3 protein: CASSLDGGSETQYF. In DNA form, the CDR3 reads TGTGCCAGCAGCTTAGACGGGGGTTCGGAGACCCAGTACTTC.

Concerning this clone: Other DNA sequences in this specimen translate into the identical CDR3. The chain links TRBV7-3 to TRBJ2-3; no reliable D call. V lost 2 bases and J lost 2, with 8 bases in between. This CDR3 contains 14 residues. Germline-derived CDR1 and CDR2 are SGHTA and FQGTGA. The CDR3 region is CASSLGVPTDTQYF. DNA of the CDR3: TGTGCCAGCAGCTTAGGGGTCCCCACAGATACGCAGTATTTT. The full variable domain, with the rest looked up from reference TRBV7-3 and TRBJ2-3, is GAGVSQTPSNKVTEKGKYVELRCDPISGHTALYWYRQSLGQGPEFLIYFQGTGAADDSGLPNDRFFAVRPEGSVSTLKIQRTERGDSAVYLCASSLGVPTDTQYFGPGTRLTVL.

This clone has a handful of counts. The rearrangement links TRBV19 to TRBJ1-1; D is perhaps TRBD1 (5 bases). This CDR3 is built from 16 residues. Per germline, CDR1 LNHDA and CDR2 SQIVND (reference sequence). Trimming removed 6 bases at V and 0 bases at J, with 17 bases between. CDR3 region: CASRGRGVTMNTEAFF. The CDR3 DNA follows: TGTGCCAGTAGGGGTAGAGGGGTGACCATGAACACTGAAGCTTTCTTT.

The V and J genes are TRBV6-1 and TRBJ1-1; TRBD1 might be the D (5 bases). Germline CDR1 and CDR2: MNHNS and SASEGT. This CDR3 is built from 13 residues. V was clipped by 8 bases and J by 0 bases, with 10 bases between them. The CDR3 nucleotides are TGTGCCAGCTTGACAGCCGTGAACACTGAAGCTTTCTTT. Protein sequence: CASLTAVNTEAFF.

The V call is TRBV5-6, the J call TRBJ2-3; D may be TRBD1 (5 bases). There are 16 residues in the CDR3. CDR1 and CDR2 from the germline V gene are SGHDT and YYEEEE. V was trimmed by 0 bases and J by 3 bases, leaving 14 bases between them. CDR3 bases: TGTGCCAGCAGCTTGGGCCCAGGGCTCCCAACAGATACGCAGTATTTT. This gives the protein CASSLGPGLPTDTQYF.

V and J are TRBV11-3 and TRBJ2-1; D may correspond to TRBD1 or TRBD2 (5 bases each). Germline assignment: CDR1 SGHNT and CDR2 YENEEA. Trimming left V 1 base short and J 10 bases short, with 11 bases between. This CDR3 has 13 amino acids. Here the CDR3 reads CASSLGGTGEQFF. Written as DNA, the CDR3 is TGTGCCAGCAGCTTAGGTGGGACGGGAGAGCAGTTCTTC.

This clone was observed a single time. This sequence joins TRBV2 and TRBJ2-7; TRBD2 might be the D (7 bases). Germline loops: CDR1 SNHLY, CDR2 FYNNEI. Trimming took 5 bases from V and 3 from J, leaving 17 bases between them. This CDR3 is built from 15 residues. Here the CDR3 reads CASSWGGTRNYEQYF. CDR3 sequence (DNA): TGTGCCAGCAGTTGGGGGGGGACAAGAAACTACGAGCAGTACTTC.

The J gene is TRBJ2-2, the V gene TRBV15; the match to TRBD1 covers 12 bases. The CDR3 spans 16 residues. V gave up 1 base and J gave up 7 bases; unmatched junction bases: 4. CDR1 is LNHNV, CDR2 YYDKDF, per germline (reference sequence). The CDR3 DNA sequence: TGTGCCACCAGCAGAGTTGGGACAGGGGGCGTCGGGGAGCTGTTTTTT. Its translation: CATSRVGTGGVGELFF.

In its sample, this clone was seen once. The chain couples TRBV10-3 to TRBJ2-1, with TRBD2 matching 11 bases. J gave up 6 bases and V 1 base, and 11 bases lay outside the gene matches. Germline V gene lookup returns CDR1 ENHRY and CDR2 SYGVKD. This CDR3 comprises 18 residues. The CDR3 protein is CAISEYGLAGSSSNEQFF. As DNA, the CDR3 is TGTGCCATCAGTGAGTACGGACTAGCGGGTTCCTCCAGCAATGAGCAGTTCTTC.

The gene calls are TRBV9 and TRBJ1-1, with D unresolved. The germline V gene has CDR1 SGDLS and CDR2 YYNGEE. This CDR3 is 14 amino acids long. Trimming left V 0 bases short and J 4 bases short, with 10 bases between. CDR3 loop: CASSVDQVGTEAFF. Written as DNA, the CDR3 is TGTGCCAGCAGCGTAGATCAGGTGGGCACTGAAGCTTTCTTT. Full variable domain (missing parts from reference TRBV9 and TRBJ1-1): DSGVTQTPKHLITATGQRVTLRCSPRSGDLSVYWYQQSLDQGLQFLIQYYNGEERAKGNILERFSAQQFPDLHSELNLSSLELGDSALYFCASSVDQVGTEAFFGQGTRLTVV.

The CDR3 spells CASSRGLAENTGELFF. The CDR3 bases are TGTGCCAGCAGCCGCGGACTAGCCGAGAACACCGGGGAGCTGTTTTTT. This chain links TRBV9 with TRBJ2-2; 8 bases are a match to TRBD2. V was pared by 4 bases and J by 1 base, with 6 bases of the junction left unmatched. The germline CDR1 and CDR2 sequences are SGDLS and YYNGEE. This CDR3 region has 16 residues. Combining the CDR3 with reference TRBV9 and TRBJ2-2 gives the whole variable domain DSGVTQTPKHLITATGQRVTLRCSPRSGDLSVYWYQQSLDQGLQFLIQYYNGEERAKGNILERFSAQQFPDLHSELNLSSLELGDSALYFCASSRGLAENTGELFFGEGSRLTVL.

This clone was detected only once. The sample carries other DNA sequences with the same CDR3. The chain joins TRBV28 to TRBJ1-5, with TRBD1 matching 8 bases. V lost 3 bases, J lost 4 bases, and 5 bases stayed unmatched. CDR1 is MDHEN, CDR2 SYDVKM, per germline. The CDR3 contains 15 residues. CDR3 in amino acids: CASSLRTGSNQPQHF. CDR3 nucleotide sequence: TGTGCCAGCAGTTTGAGGACAGGGAGTAATCAGCCCCAGCATTTT.

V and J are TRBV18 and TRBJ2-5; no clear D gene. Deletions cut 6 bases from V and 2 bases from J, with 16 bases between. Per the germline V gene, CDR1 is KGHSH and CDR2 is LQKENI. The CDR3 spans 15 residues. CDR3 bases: TGTGCCAGCTCGCCCTCCTCCCGGGTTCAAGAGACCCAGTACTTC. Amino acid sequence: CASSPSSRVQETQYF. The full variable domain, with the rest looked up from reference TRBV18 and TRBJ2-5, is NAGVMQNPRHLVRRRGQEARLRCSPMKGHSHVYWYRQLPEEGLKFMVYLQKENIIDESGMPKERFSAEFPKEGPSILRIQQVVRGDSAAYFCASSPSSRVQETQYFGPGTRLLVL.

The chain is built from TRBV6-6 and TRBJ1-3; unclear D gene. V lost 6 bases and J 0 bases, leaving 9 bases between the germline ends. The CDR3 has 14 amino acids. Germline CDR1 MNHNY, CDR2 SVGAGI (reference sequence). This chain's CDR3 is CASSPLASGNTIYF. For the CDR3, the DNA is TGTGCCAGCAGCCCACTAGCCTCTGGAAACACCATATATTTT.

For the CDR3, the DNA is TGTGCCAGCGAGCGGGGAGCAGCTTTCTTT. Protein product: CASERGAAFF. The V call is TRBV2, the J call TRBJ1-1, with D unclear. The V gene lost 8 bases and the J gene lost 10 bases, with 11 bases spanning the gap. Germline CDR1 is SNHLY and CDR2 is FYNNEI. This CDR3 is built from 10 residues.

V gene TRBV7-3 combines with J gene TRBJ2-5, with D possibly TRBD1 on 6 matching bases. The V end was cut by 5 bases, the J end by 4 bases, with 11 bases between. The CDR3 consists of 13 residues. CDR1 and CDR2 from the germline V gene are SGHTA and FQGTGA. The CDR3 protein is CASSPTGAETQYF. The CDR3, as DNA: TGTGCCAGCAGCCCGACAGGCGCAGAGACCCAGTACTTC.

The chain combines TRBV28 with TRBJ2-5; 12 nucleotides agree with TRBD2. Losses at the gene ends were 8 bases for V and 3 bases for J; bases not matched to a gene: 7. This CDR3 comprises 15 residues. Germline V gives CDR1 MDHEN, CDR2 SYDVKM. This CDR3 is CASVASGRGKETQYF. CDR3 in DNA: TGTGCCAGCGTGGCTAGCGGGAGGGGTAAAGAGACCCAGTACTTC.

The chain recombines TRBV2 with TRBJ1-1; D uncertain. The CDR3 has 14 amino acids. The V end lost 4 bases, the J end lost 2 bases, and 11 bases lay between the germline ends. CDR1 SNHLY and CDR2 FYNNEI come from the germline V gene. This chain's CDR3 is CASSGNYRNTEAFF. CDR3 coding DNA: TGTGCCAGCAGTGGAAACTACCGCAACACTGAAGCTTTCTTT.